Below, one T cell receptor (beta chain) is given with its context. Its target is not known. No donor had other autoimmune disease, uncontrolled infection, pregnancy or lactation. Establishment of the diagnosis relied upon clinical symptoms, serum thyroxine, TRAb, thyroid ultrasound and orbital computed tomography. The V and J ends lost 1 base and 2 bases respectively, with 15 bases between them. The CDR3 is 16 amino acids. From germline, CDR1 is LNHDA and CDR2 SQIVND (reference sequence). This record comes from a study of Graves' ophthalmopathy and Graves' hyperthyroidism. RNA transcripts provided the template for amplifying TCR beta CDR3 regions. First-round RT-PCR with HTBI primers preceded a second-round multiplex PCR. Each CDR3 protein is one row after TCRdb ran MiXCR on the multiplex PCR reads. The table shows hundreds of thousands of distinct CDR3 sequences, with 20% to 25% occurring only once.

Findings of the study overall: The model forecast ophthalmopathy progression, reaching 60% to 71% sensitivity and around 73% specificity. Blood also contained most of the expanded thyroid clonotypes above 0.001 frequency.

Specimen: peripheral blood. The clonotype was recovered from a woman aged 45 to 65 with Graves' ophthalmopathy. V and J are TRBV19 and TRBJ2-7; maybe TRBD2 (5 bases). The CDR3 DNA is TGTGCCAGTAGTATAGCGGCGGCGGCGACTACCTACGAGCAGTACTTC. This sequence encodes CASSIAAAATTYEQYF.